This TCR beta chain was identified in a study of shared clonotypes between healthy human individuals. Study-level information: Each donor contributed plates that comprised three CD4 naive, three CD4 memory, two CD8 naive and one CD8 memory.

The junction had 5 bases not matched to a gene; V was cut back by 4 bases and J by 4 bases. The CDR3 runs 15 residues. Germline V CDR1 and CDR2: SGDLS, YYNGEE. A CD45RA-negative memory subset and a CD45RA+ naive subset were separated from the CD4+ cells. Sequenced by immunoSEQ multiplex PCR; TCRdb stores in-frame clones only, minus some. The sample includes hundreds of thousands of clones, roughly 80% of them seen just once. The chain combines TRBV9 with TRBJ2-5; 12 positions agree with TRBD2. This receptor was obtained from a man aged 25 to 40 in good health. The sample consisted of memory CD4+ T cells sorted from blood. Subset given: CD45RA-negative fraction. The CDR3 region is CASSPQTSGRETQYF. The CDR3 DNA reads TGTGCCAGCAGCCCCCAGACTAGCGGGAGAGAGACCCAGTACTTC.